The 29 T cell receptor beta chains below were found in one sample sequenced in a study of cytomegalovirus exposure and HLA in healthy donors. The PCR had 60 Vbeta and 13 Jbeta primers. Assay: immunoSEQ multiplex PCR; the TCRdb copy retains only in-frame clones and omits some. The sample table sets out 100,000 to 150,000 clones. Source material: PBMCs. All receptors come from a woman aged 35 to 49 in good health and CMV-seropositive.

The chain carries TRBV28 and TRBJ1-4, with 7 bases matching TRBD1. The V and J ends lost 5 bases and 2 bases, in that order; junction bases with no gene match: 5. CDR1 and CDR2 (germline): MDHEN, SYDVKM. This CDR3 region has 15 residues. The CDR3 nucleotides read TGTGCCAGCAGTCCAGACAGGGCGACTAATGAAAAACTGTTTTTT. This translates into CASSPDRATNEKLFF.

The rearrangement uses TRBV6-6 and TRBJ1-1; no clear D. This CDR3 comprises 14 residues. V was clipped by 6 bases and J by 4 bases, with 15 bases between them. Germline lookup yields CDR1 MNHNY and CDR2 SVGAGI (reference sequence). The CDR3 coding sequence is TGTGCCAGCAGGGTGGAGGGTATGGGCACTGAAGCTTTCTTT. It codes for CASRVEGMGTEAFF.

The chain combines TRBV19 with TRBJ1-1; no definite D call. V gave up 4 bases and J gave up 0 bases, with 6 bases separating them. Germline V gene data show CDR1 as LNHDA and CDR2 as SQIVND (reference sequence). The CDR3 runs to 13 residues. CDR3 sequence: CASSTQVNTEAFF. CDR3 DNA sequence: TGTGCCAGTAGTACTCAGGTGAACACTGAAGCTTTCTTT.

V and J are TRBV5-1 and TRBJ2-1; tentatively, D is TRBD2 (5 bases). Germline CDR1 reads SGHRS; CDR2 reads YFSETQ. There are 13 residues in the CDR3. Deletions cut 4 bases from V and 5 bases from J, with 10 bases between. The CDR3 DNA follows: TGCGCCAGCAGCACGGACTCGGACAATGAGCAGTTCTTC. Translation: CASSTDSDNEQFF.

The rearrangement links TRBV9 to TRBJ1-4, with 8 bases fitting TRBD1. CDR3 size: 15 residues. Germline V gene lookup returns CDR1 SGDLS and CDR2 YYNGEE. Germline trimming cut 0 bases from V and 6 bases from J; bases unmatched to any gene: 4. CDR3 sequence (DNA): TGTGCCAGCAGCGTAGCCAGGGGGCGAGATGAAAAACTGTTTTTT. Translation gives CASSVARGRDEKLFF.

The V and J genes are TRBV6-5 and TRBJ2-3; the match to TRBD1 covers 8 bases. With 2 bases clipped from V and 2 bases from J, the junction kept 3 bases outside the gene matches. This CDR3 region has 15 residues. CDR1 and CDR2 (germline): MNHEY, SVGAGI. DNA of the CDR3: TGTGCCAGCAGTTACGGGGACAGGCCCACAGATACGCAGTATTTT. Protein sequence: CASSYGDRPTDTQYF.

The chain recombines TRBV27 with TRBJ2-1, with TRBD2 matching over 9 bases. V lost 6 bases to trimming and J lost 5 bases; unmatched junction nucleotides: 14. Germline-derived CDR1 and CDR2 are MNHEY and SMNVEV (reference sequence). The CDR3 loop spans 17 amino acids. The CDR3: CASRGSPRGRGNNEQFF. The DNA for the CDR3 is TGTGCCAGCAGAGGTTCTCCGCGCGGGAGGGGGAACAATGAGCAGTTCTTC.

This sequence joins TRBV19 and TRBJ2-2; maybe TRBD1 (5 bases). The CDR3 totals 13 residues. Trimming left V 5 bases short and J 5 bases short, with 9 bases between. The germline CDR1 and CDR2 sequences are LNHDA and SQIVND (reference sequence). The CDR3 DNA follows: TGTGCCAGTAGTCCAGGGCTAACCGGGGAGCTGTTTTTT. Translation: CASSPGLTGELFF.

The J gene is TRBJ2-5, the V gene TRBV19; the D is unclear. With the DNA end fitting TRBJ2-7 better, the J assignment may be wrong. Germline V gives CDR1 LNHDA, CDR2 SQIVND (reference sequence). This CDR3 comprises 14 residues. For the CDR3, the DNA is TGTGCCAGTAGTATGGCACAGAATTCCTACGAGCAGTACTTC. This translates into CASSMAQNSYEQYF.

The rearrangement links TRBV7-2 to TRBJ2-1; 7 nucleotides agree with TRBD1. Germline lookup yields CDR1 SGHTA and CDR2 FQGNSA. Trimming removed 1 base from V and 7 bases from J; junction bases left unmatched: 13. This CDR3 region has 17 residues. The CDR3 DNA is TGTGCCAGCAGCTTAGTAATAGGGCAGGGGGTTAAGAATGAGCAGTTCTTC. It encodes CASSLVIGQGVKNEQFF.

The chain uses TRBV30 and TRBJ1-5; D may be TRBD1 (5 bases). The CDR3 length is 13 residues. Trimming removed 7 bases from V and 2 bases from J, with 12 bases in between. The germline gives CDR1 GTSNPN, CDR2 SVGIG (reference sequence). The CDR3 DNA reads TGTGCCTCTAGGGGTGGGGGCAATCAGCCCCAGCATTTT. This codes for CASRGGGNQPQHF.

The gene calls are TRBV9 and TRBJ1-1; 7 bases agree with TRBD1. J was trimmed by 6 bases and V by 4 bases; bases with no gene match: 3. The CDR3 is 12 amino acids. CDR1 is SGDLS, CDR2 YYNGEE, per germline. Here the CDR3 DNA reads TGTGCCAGCAGCCCAGGGGGGTCTGAAGCTTTCTTT. As protein: CASSPGGSEAFF.

This sequence joins TRBV7-3 and TRBJ2-7, with D unclear. The CDR3 has 12 amino acids. Between the trimmed V and J ends, which lost 3 bases and 2 bases, there was a span of 5 bases. In germline, CDR1 is SGHTA, CDR2 FQGTGA. The CDR3 nucleotides read TGTGCCAGCAGCTTCCACACCTACGAGCAGTACTTC. This translates into CASSFHTYEQYF.

J is TRBJ1-4 and V is TRBV7-2; D gene uncertain. The CDR3 has 14 residues. Germline V gene lookup returns CDR1 SGHTA and CDR2 FQGNSA. The V and J ends lost 2 bases and 8 bases respectively, with 12 bases between them. In DNA, the CDR3 is TGTGCCAGCAGCTTACAACAGTCTTTAGAAAAACTGTTTTTT. Its translation: CASSLQQSLEKLFF.

The chain carries TRBV28 and TRBJ2-1; 9 bases agree with TRBD2. The CDR3 covers 15 residues. V was clipped by 2 bases and J by 5 bases; unmatched bases: 4. CDR1 is MDHEN, CDR2 SYDVKM, per germline. CDR3 sequence reads: CASSLQVAGDNEQFF. In nucleotides, the CDR3 is TGTGCCAGCAGTTTACAGGTAGCGGGAGACAATGAGCAGTTCTTC.

The chain combines TRBV6-5 with TRBJ2-4; D may be TRBD1 (6 bases). Germline V gene lookup returns CDR1 MNHEY and CDR2 SVGAGI. The CDR3 contains 14 residues. The V gene lost 6 bases and the J gene lost 3 bases, with 12 bases spanning the gap. CDR3 sequence: CASSEQGFKNIQYF. The CDR3 nucleotides are TGTGCCAGCAGCGAACAGGGCTTCAAAAACATTCAGTACTTC.

V and J are TRBV29-1 and TRBJ2-1; TRBD1 might be the D (5 bases). V was pared by 3 bases and J by 7 bases, with 10 bases between. This CDR3 comprises 12 residues. Germline V gives CDR1 SQVTM, CDR2 ANQGSEA. The CDR3 bases are TGCAGCGTTGAGTCAGGGTCGAATGAGCAGTTCTTC. Encoded protein: CSVESGSNEQFF.

This chain connects TRBV5-4 to TRBJ2-1, with TRBD2 matching over 7 bases. The CDR3 has 16 residues. V was pared by 2 bases and J by 6 bases, with 11 bases of the junction left unmatched. Germline V gives CDR1 SGHNT, CDR2 YYREEE (reference sequence). DNA for the CDR3: TGTGCCAGCAGCTTCCCTCCGGGACTAACTACCAATGAGCAGTTCTTC. It translates to CASSFPPGLTTNEQFF.

The J gene is TRBJ2-1, the V gene TRBV7-9; 8 nucleotides match TRBD1. Germline V lookup: CDR1 SEHNR, CDR2 FQNEAQ (reference sequence). There are 15 residues in the CDR3. With V trimmed by 5 bases and J by 7 bases, 10 bases remained unmatched. The CDR3 coding sequence is TGTGCCAGCAGCCGTACCGGGACAGGCAGGAATGAGCAGTTCTTC. This gives the protein CASSRTGTGRNEQFF.

V and J are TRBV5-1 and TRBJ1-1; tentative D call: TRBD1 (6 bases). Germline V gene lookup returns CDR1 SGHRS and CDR2 YFSETQ. The ends were cut back, 4 bases at V and 6 bases at J, with 16 bases in the middle. This CDR3 contains 14 residues. CDR3: CASSPNREIPEAFF. DNA for the CDR3: TGCGCCAGCAGCCCAAACAGGGAGATTCCTGAAGCTTTCTTT.

The chain joins TRBV7-3 to TRBJ2-3; the D is unclear. V was trimmed by 1 base and J by 4 bases, leaving 9 bases between them. Per germline, CDR1 SGHTA and CDR2 FQGTGA. The CDR3 covers 14 residues. DNA of the CDR3: TGTGCCAGCAGCTTAAATGAGGTGCCAGATACGCAGTATTTT. It yields the protein CASSLNEVPDTQYF.

CDR3 protein: CASSLGPVNTEAFF. CDR3 in DNA: TGTGCCAGCAGCTTAGGTCCGGTGAACACTGAAGCTTTCTTT. The chain joins TRBV13 to TRBJ1-1, with D uncertain. Germline V gene lookup returns CDR1 PRHDT and CDR2 FYEKMQ (reference sequence). Trimming removed 0 bases at V and 0 bases at J, with 5 bases between. This CDR3 region has 14 residues.

This chain connects TRBV15 to TRBJ2-7; 8 bases are shared with TRBD1. The CDR3 runs 16 residues. V was pared by 0 bases and J by 4 bases, with 8 bases of the junction left unmatched. CDR1 and CDR2 (germline): LNHNV, YYDKDF (reference sequence). The CDR3 region has the DNA TGTGCCACCAGCAGAGATGGAGACAGGGGACGGTACGAGCAGTACTTC. Translating gives CATSRDGDRGRYEQYF. Drawing the rest from reference TRBV15 and TRBJ2-7, the complete variable domain is DAMVIQNPRYQVTQFGKPVTLSCSQTLNHNVMYWYQQKSSQAPKLLFHYYDKDFNNEADTPDNFQSRRPNTSFCFLDIRSPGLGDTAMYLCATSRDGDRGRYEQYFGPGTRLTVT.

The genes are TRBV25-1 and TRBJ1-2, with 8 bases identical to TRBD1. Germline CDR1 and CDR2: MGHDK and SYGVNS. J gave up 6 bases and V 6 bases, and 15 bases lay outside the gene matches. CDR3 size: 16 residues. The CDR3 is CASRGNLDRVANGYTF. The CDR3 coding sequence is TGTGCCAGCAGAGGAAACTTGGACAGGGTTGCAAATGGCTACACCTTC.

This clone is deemed medium-sized by its frequency. V and J are TRBV28 and TRBJ2-7, with D possibly matching TRBD2 (6 bases). CDR3 length: 15 residues. Germline-derived CDR1 and CDR2 are MDHEN and SYDVKM. V was trimmed by 5 bases and J by 5 bases, leaving 19 bases between them. CDR3 amino acids: CASSPRGGPFDEQYF. The CDR3 DNA sequence: TGTGCCAGCAGTCCCAGAGGAGGGCCCTTCGACGAGCAGTACTTC. The full variable domain, with the rest looked up from reference TRBV28 and TRBJ2-7, is DVKVTQSSRYLVKRTGEKVFLECVQDMDHENMFWYRQDPGLGLRLIYFSYDVKMKEKGDIPEGYSVSREKKERFSLILESASTNQTSMYLCASSPRGGPFDEQYFGPGTRLTVT.

The chain carries TRBV18 and TRBJ2-1; 10 bases fit TRBD2. The CDR3 covers 16 residues. V shed 2 bases and J 2 bases; nucleotides not matched to a gene: 3. The germline V gene has CDR1 KGHSH and CDR2 LQKENI. CDR3 bases: TGTGCCAGCTCACCAGCAGCGGGAGGGCCCTACAATGAGCAGTTCTTC. This translates into CASSPAAGGPYNEQFF.

The V gene is TRBV28, the J gene TRBJ2-5; tentatively, D is TRBD2 (5 bases). The CDR3 is made up of 15 amino acids. In germline, CDR1 is MDHEN, CDR2 SYDVKM. Between the trimmed V and J ends, which lost 5 bases and 0 bases, there was a span of 13 bases. CDR3 DNA: TGTGCCAGCAGTACCTCCCTAGCAAACCAAGAGACCCAGTACTTC. The encoded protein is CASSTSLANQETQYF.

CDR3 residues: CAWSTRIGTGGQPQHF. The CDR3 DNA is TGTGCCTGGAGTACCAGGATAGGGACAGGGGGGCAGCCCCAGCATTTT. V usage is TRBV30 and J usage is TRBJ1-5, with TRBD1 identical over 11 bases. The CDR3 is 16 amino acids. V lost 2 bases, J lost 7 bases, and 10 bases stayed unmatched. In germline, CDR1 is GTSNPN, CDR2 SVGIG (reference sequence).

The gene calls are TRBV6-1 and TRBJ2-5, with a weak D call TRBD1 (6 bases). CDR1 and CDR2 (germline): MNHNS, SASEGT. The CDR3 has 15 amino acids. The V end was cut by 5 bases, the J end by 5 bases, with 18 bases between. The CDR3 region has the DNA TGTGCCAGCAGTTTACTGGGGGCCGGCGGGGAGACCCAGTACTTC. Protein sequence: CASSLLGAGGETQYF.